Sequencing of this T cell receptor (beta chain) was carried out in a study of T-cell reconstitution after alpha-beta-depleted transplantation in children. TCRbeta library preparation incorporated unique molecular identifiers. In TCRdb, the PCR reads were re-called with MiXCR into one record per CDR3 protein. The sample carries approximately 270,000 distinct CDR3 sequences, roughly a quarter recorded once. CDR3 size: 13 residues. CDR1 and CDR2 (germline): SGHTA, FQGNSA. V was trimmed by 5 bases and J by 9 bases, leaving 15 bases between them. The genes are TRBV7-2 and TRBJ2-3; no reliable D call. Here the sequenced sample was PBMCs, mostly from graft donor cells, taken 360 days after TCRalphabeta/CD19-depleted stem cell transplant. This clonotype was obtained from a female patient aged 2-10 years who had a stem cell transplant for congenital amegakaryocytic thrombocytopenia, so the T cells may come from the graft donor. Here the CDR3 DNA reads TGTGCCAGCAGCCCTCCGATAGGCGCAACGCAGTATTTT. It yields the protein CASSPPIGATQYF.